This T cell receptor beta chain appears in the sequencing data of a study of control samples from healthy donors and cancer patients. Measured with immunoSEQ multiplex PCR; TCRdb has only the in-frame clones, and not every one. The sample lists approximately 66,000 clones, around 90% seen once, with roughly 5.6% in the top ten. The CDR3 runs to 15 residues. The V segment lost 4 bases and the J segment 1 base; nucleotides outside the gene matches: 7. Germline CDR1 reads SGHDT; CDR2 reads YYEEEE. The sample taken for sequencing was PBMCs. The source of this sequence is a man aged 55 to 70 with colorectal cancer. This chain links TRBV5-6 with TRBJ2-7; the match to TRBD2 covers 8 bases. CDR3 sequence reads: CASSTGGARSYEQYF. In DNA, the CDR3 is TGTGCCAGCAGCACCGGGGGGGCCCGGTCCTACGAGCAGTACTTC. The full variable domain, completed using reference TRBV5-6 and TRBJ2-7, is DAGVTQSPTHLIKTRGQQVTLRCSPKSGHDTVSWYQQALGQGPQFIFQYYEEEERQRGNFPDRFSGHQFPNYSSELNVNALLLGDSALYLCASSTGGARSYEQYFGPGTRLTVT.